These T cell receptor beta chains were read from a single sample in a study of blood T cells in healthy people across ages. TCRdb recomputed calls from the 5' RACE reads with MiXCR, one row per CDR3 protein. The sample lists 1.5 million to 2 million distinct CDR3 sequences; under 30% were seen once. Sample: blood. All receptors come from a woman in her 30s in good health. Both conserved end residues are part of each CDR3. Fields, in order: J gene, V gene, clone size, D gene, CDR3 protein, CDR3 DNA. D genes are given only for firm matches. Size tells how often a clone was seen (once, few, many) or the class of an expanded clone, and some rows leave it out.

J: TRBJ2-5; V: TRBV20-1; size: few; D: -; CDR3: CSAPVRGSIGETQYF; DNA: TGCAGTGCTCCCGTCCGTGGATCCATTGGAGAGACCCAGTACTTC
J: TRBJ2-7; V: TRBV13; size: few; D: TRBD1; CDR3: CASSLGPGTGIRFHEQYF; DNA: TGTGCCAGCAGCTTAGGACCCGGGACAGGGATCCGCTTCCACGAGCAGTACTTC
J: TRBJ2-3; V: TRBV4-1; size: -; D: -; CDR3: CASSQEGQFTDTQYF; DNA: TGCGCCAGCAGCCAAGAAGGCCAGTTCACAGATACGCAGTATTTT
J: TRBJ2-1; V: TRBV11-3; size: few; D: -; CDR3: CASSRLAVGPNEQFF; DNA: TGTGCCAGCAGCCGTCTAGCAGTGGGGCCCAATGAGCAGTTCTTC
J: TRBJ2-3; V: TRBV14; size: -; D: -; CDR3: CASSVISDTQYF; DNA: TGTGCCAGCAGCGTGATCTCAGATACGCAGTATTTT
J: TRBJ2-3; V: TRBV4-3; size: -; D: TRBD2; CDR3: CASSHGPSSGRVDTQYF; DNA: TGCGCCAGCAGCCATGGCCCATCTAGCGGGAGAGTGGATACGCAGTATTTT
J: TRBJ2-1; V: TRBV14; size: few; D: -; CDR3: CASSQVWGGATSNEQFF; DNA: TGTGCCAGCAGCCAAGTGTGGGGTGGGGCGACTTCCAATGAGCAGTTCTTC
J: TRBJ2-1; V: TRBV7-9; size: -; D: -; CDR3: CAGTLATEQFF; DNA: TGTGCCGGCACCTTAGCGACCGAGCAGTTCTTC
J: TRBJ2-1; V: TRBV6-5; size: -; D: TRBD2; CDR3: CASRPRLAGEIRTQFF; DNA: TGTGCCAGCAGGCCGAGGTTGGCGGGAGAAATACGGACGCAGTTCTTC
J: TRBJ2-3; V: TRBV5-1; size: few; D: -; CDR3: CASSKDTTSTDTQYF; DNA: TGCGCCAGCAGCAAGGACACCACTAGCACAGATACGCAGTATTTT
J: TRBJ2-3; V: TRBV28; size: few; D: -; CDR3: CATTGLGTDTQYF; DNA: TGTGCCACCACAGGACTCGGCACAGATACGCAGTATTTT
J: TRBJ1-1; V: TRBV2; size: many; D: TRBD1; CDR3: CASRGQGVNTEAFF; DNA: TGTGCCAGCAGAGGACAGGGTGTCAACACTGAAGCTTTCTTT
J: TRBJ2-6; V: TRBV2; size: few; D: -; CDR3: CASSSSRAVTGANALTF; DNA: TGTGCCAGCAGTTCTAGCAGGGCAGTAACTGGGGCCAACGCCCTGACTTTC
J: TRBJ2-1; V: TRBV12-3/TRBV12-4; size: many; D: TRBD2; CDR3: CASSLVPSGGAYYGFEQFF; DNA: TGTGCCAGCAGTTTAGTTCCTAGCGGGGGGGCCTATTACGGCTTTGAGCAGTTCTTC
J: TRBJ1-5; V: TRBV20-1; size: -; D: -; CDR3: CSARNEVGGQPQHF; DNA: TGCAGTGCTAGAAACGAGGTTGGGGGTCAGCCCCAGCATTTT
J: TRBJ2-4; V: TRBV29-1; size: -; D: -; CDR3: CSVEDRRQSSPNIQYF; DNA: TGCAGCGTTGAAGATCGGCGACAGTCTTCTCCAAACATTCAGTACTTC
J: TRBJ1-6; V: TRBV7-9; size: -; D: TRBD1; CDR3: CASGTGGEPLHF; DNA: TGTGCCAGCGGCACAGGGGGGGAACCCCTCCACTTT
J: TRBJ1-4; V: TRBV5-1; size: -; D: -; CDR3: CASSLAASLNEKLFF; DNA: TGCGCCAGCAGCTTGGCCGCCAGCCTTAATGAAAAACTGTTTTTT
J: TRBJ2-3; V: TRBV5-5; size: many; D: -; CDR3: CASSLAGDTQYF; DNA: TGTGCCAGCAGCTTAGCGGGAGATACGCAGTATTTT
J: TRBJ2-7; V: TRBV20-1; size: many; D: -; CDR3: CSASIELVEQYF; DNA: TGCAGTGCTAGTATTGAGTTGGTCGAGCAGTACTTC
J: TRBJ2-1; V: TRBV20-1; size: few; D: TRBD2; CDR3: CSARDPEGTSVIYNEQFF; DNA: TGCAGTGCTAGAGATCCGGAGGGGACTAGCGTTATCTACAATGAGCAGTTCTTC
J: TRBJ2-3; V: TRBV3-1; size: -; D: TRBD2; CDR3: CASSQGSGGATDTQYF; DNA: TGTGCCAGCAGCCAAGGTAGCGGGGGGGCGACAGATACGCAGTATTTT
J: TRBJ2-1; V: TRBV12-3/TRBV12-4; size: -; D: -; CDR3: CASSLRGSAGIREQFF; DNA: TGTGCCAGCAGTTTACGGGGCTCGGCGGGCATTAGGGAGCAGTTCTTC
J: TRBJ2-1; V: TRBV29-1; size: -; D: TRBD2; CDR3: CSVTWGTSGRNYNEQFF; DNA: TGCAGCGTTACATGGGGGACTAGCGGGAGAAATTACAATGAGCAGTTCTTC
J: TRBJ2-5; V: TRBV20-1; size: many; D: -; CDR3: CSASSSRETQYF; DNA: TGCAGTGCTAGCTCTAGTAGGGAGACCCAGTACTTC